This T cell receptor (beta chain) was captured by sequencing in a study of blood T cell repertoires in COVID-19. The data were produced by immunoSEQ multiplex PCR, yet TCRdb's version contains in-frame clones alone and is incomplete. The data contain some 110,000 clones, 60% to 85% of them singletons. The trim removed 8 bases at V and 4 bases at J, leaving 15 bases unmatched. The CDR3 is 18 residues long. Looked up from germline, CDR1 is LNHDA and CDR2 is SQIVND (reference sequence). This clone has more than one count but fewer than ten. The sample taken for sequencing was peripheral blood. This receptor was taken from a man aged 65 to 79 with acute or convalescent COVID-19. The chain carries TRBV19 and TRBJ2-1; 12 bases map to TRBD2. As DNA, the CDR3 is TGTGCCAGTGCCCGAAGGAGTTCTAGCGGGAGGGGGTACAATGAGCAGTTCTTC. Amino acids: CASARRSSSGRGYNEQFF.